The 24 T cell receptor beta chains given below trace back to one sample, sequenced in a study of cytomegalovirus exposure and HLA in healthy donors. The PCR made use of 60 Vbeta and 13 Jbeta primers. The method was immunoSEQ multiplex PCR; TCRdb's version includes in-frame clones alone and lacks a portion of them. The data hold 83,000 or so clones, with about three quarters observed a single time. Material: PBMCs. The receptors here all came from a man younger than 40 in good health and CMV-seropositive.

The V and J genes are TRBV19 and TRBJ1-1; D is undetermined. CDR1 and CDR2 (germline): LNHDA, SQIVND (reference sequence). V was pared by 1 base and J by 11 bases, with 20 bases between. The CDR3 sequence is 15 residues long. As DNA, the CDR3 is TGTGCCAGTAGTATAGGGGCGGGATCAAGCGTATTGGCTTTCTTT. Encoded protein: CASSIGAGSSVLAFF.

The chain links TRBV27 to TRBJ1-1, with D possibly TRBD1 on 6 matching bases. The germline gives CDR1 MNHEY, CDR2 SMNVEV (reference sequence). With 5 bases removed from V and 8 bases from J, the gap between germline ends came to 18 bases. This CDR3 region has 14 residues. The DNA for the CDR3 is TGTGCCAGCAGTACTATGGCGGCTACAGGGGAAGCTTTCTTT. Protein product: CASSTMAATGEAFF.

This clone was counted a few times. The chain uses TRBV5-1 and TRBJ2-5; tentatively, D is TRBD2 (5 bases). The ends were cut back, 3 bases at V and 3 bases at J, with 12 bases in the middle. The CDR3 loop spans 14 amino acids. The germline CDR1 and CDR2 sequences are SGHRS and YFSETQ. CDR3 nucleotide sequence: TGCGCCAGCAGCTATCTAGCCCCGGAAGAGACCCAGTACTTC. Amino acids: CASSYLAPEETQYF.

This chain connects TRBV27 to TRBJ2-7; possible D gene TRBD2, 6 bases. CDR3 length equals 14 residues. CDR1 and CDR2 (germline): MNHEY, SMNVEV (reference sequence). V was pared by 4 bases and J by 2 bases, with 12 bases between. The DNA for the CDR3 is TGTGCCAGCAGTTGGGGGGATAGAGCCTACGAGCAGTACTTC. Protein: CASSWGDRAYEQYF.

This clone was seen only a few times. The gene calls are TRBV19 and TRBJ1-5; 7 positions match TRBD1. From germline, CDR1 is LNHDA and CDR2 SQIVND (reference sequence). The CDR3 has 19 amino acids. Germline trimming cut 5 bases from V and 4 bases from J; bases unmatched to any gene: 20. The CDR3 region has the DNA TGTGCCAGTAGTCTTGTTCGGACAGGAGTGGGGTCCCAAAATCAGCCCCAGCATTTT. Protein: CASSLVRTGVGSQNQPQHF.

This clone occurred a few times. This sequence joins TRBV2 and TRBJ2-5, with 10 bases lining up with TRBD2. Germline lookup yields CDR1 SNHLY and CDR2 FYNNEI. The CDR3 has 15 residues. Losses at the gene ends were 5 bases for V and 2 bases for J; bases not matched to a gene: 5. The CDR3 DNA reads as TGTGCCAGCAGTCCCGGGACTAGCGCTCAAGAGACCCAGTACTTC. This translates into CASSPGTSAQETQYF.

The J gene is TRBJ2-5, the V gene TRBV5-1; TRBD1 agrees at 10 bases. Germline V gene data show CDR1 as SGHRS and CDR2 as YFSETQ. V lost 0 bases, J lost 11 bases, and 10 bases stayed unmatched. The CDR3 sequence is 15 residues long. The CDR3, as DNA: TGCGCCAGCAGCTTGGCGGGACAGGGGAGAGGTGAGCAGTACTTC. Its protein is CASSLAGQGRGEQYF.

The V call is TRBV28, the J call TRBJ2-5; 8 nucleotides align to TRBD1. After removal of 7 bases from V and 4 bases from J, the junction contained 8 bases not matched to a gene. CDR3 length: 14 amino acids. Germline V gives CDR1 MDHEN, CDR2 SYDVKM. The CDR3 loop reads CASTPGGSRETQYF. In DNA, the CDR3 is TGTGCCAGCACCCCAGGGGGCAGTAGAGAGACCCAGTACTTC. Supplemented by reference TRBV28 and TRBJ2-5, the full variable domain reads DVKVTQSSRYLVKRTGEKVFLECVQDMDHENMFWYRQDPGLGLRLIYFSYDVKMKEKGDIPEGYSVSREKKERFSLILESASTNQTSMYLCASTPGGSRETQYFGPGTRLLVL.

The chain's CDR3 is CASSQAPTSGGYNEQFF. For the CDR3, the DNA is TGTGCCAGCAGCCAAGCCCCGACTAGCGGGGGGTACAATGAGCAGTTCTTC. The J gene is TRBJ2-1, the V gene TRBV4-2, with TRBD2 identical over 13 bases. The germline V gene encodes CDR1 LGHNA and CDR2 YNFKEQ. J lost 4 bases, V lost 1 base, and 4 bases had no gene match. The CDR3 totals 17 residues.

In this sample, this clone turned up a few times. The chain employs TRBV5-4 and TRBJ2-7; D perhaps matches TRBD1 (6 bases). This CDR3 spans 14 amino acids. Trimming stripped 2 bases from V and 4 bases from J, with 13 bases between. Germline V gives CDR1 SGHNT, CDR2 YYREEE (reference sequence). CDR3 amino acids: CASSFGLRGYEQYF. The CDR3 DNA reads TGTGCCAGCAGCTTCGGGTTAAGGGGGTACGAGCAGTACTTC.

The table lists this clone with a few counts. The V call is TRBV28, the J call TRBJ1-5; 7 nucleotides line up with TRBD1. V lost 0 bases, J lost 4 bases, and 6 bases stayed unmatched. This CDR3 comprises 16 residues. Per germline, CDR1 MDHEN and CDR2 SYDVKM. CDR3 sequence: CASSLWQGQINQPQHF. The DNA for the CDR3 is TGTGCCAGCAGTTTATGGCAGGGACAGATTAATCAGCCCCAGCATTTT.

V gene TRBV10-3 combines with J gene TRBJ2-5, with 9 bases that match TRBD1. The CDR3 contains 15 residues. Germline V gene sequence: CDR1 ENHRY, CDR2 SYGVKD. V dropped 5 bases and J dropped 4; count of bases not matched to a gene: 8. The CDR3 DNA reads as TGTGCCATCAGTTTTGGACAGGGGACGCGAGAGACCCAGTACTTC. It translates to CAISFGQGTRETQYF.

The CDR3 spells CASSLATGYEQYF. CDR3 in DNA: TGTGCCAGCAGCTTAGCGACAGGGTACGAGCAGTACTTC. The rearrangement links TRBV7-2 to TRBJ2-7, with 7 bases fitting TRBD1. Germline CDR1 is SGHTA and CDR2 is FQGNSA. Germline trimming cut 0 bases from V and 4 bases from J; bases unmatched to any gene: 0. This CDR3 comprises 13 residues.

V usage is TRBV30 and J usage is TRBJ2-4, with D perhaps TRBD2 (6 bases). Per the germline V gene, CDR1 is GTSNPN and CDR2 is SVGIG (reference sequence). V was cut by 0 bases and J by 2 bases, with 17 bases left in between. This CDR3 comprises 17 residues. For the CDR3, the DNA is TGTGCCTGGAGTGTATGGCAGGGAGGTTTTTCCAAAAACATTCAGTACTTC. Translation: CAWSVWQGGFSKNIQYF.

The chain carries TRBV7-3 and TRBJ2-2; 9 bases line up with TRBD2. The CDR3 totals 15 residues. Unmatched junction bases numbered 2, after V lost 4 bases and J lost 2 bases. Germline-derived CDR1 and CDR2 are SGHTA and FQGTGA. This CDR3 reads CASSSGTSNTGELFF. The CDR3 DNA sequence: TGTGCCAGCAGCTCCGGGACTAGCAACACCGGGGAGCTGTTTTTT. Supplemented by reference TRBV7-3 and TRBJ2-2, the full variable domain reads GAGVSQTPSNKVTEKGKYVELRCDPISGHTALYWYRQSLGQGPEFLIYFQGTGAADDSGLPNDRFFAVRPEGSVSTLKIQRTERGDSAVYLCASSSGTSNTGELFFGEGSRLTVL.

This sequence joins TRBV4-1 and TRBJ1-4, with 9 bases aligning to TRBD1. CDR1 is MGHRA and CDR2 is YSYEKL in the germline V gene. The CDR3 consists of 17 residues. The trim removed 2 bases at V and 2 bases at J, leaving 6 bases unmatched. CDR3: CASSQPTGGETNEKLFF. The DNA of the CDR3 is TGCGCCAGCAGCCAACCGACAGGGGGTGAGACTAATGAAAAACTGTTTTTT.

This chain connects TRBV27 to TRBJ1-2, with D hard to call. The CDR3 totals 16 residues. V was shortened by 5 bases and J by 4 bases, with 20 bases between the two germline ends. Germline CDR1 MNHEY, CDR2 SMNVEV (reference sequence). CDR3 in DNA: TGTGCCAGCAGTCCCTCATTCGGGGAGGAGACCTATGGCTACACCTTC. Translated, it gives CASSPSFGEETYGYTF.

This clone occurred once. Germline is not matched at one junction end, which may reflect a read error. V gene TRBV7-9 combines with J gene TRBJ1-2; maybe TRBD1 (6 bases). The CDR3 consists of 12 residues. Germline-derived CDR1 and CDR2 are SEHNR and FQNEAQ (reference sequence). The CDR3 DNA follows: TGTTCCAGCAGCTTTTCAGGGGAAGGCTACACCTTC. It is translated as CSSSFSGEGYTF.

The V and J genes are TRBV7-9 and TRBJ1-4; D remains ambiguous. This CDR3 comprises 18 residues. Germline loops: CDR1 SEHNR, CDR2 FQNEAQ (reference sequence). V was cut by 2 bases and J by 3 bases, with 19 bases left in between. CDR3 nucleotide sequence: TGTGCCAGCAGCTTATCAGTTTCTAGGGAGGTTCCTAATGAAAAACTGTTTTTT. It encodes CASSLSVSREVPNEKLFF.

The CDR3: CASSLLGGTNEQYF. The CDR3 nucleotides are TGTGCCAGCAGTTTATTGGGGGGAACCAACGAGCAGTACTTC. The rearrangement uses TRBV28 and TRBJ2-7, with D possibly TRBD2 on 6 matching bases. This CDR3 contains 14 residues. The V and J ends lost 1 base and 5 bases respectively, with 12 bases between them. Germline V gene data show CDR1 as MDHEN and CDR2 as SYDVKM.

The CDR3 DNA reads as TGTGCCAGCAGCTCCGACTTTTCCAGCTATGGCTACACCTTC. Amino acid sequence: CASSSDFSSYGYTF. The chain has TRBV7-8 and TRBJ1-2; D ambiguous. Trimming left V 4 bases short and J 4 bases short, with 13 bases between. In germline, CDR1 is SGHVS, CDR2 FQNEAQ. The CDR3 is made up of 14 amino acids.

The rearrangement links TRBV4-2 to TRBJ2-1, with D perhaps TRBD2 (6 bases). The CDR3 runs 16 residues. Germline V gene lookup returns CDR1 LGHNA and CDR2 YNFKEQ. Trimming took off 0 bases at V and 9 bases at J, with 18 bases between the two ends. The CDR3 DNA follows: TGTGCCAGCAGCCAAGATCAGGGATGGGACGGGGGTGAGCAGTTCTTC. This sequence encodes CASSQDQGWDGGEQFF.

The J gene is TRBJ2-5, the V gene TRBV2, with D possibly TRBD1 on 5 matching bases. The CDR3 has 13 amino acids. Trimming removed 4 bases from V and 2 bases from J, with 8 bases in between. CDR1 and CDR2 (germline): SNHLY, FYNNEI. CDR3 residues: CASSGQIQETQYF. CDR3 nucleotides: TGTGCCAGCAGTGGACAGATACAAGAGACCCAGTACTTC.

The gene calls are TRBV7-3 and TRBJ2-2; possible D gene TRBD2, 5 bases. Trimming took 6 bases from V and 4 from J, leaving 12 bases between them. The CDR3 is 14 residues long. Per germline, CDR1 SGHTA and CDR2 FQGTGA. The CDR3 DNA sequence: TGTGCCAGCAGAGGGCGGGTTGGCACCGGGGAGCTGTTTTTT. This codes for CASRGRVGTGELFF. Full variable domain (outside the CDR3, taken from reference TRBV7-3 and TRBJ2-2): GAGVSQTPSNKVTEKGKYVELRCDPISGHTALYWYRQSLGQGPEFLIYFQGTGAADDSGLPNDRFFAVRPEGSVSTLKIQRTERGDSAVYLCASRGRVGTGELFFGEGSRLTVL.